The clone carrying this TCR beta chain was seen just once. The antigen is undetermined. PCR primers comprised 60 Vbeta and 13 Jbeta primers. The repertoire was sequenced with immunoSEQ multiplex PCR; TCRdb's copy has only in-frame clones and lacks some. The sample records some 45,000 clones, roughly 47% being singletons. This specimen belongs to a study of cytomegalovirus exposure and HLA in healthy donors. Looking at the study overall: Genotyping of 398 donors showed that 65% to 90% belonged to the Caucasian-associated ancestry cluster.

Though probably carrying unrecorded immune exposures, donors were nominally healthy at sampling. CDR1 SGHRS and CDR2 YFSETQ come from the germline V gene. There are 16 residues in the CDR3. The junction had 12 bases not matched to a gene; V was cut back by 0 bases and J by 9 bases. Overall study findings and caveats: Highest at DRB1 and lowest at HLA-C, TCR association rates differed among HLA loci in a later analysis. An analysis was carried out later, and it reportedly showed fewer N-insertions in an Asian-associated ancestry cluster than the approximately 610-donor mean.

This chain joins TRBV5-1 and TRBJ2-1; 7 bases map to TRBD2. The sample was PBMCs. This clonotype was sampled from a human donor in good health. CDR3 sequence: CASSLAMGEGEPEQFF. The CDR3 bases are TGCGCCAGCAGCTTGGCCATGGGGGAGGGCGAGCCTGAGCAGTTCTTC.